Below are 21 T cell receptor beta chains sequenced from a single sample in a study of regulatory T cells in long-lasting Graves disease. Specified time point: persistent/refractory GD, antithyroid drugs over 5 years with positive TRAb. PBMCs provided the RNA from which the TCR library was made. The authors built TCR beta libraries using iRepertoire HTBI primers and Arm-PCR of CDR3 regions. Each CDR3 protein gets one entry after TCRdb re-called the multiplex PCR reads with MiXCR. The table shows 350,000 to 500,000 distinct CDR3 sequences, with about 21% occurring only once. The specimen was peripheral blood mononuclear cells (PBMCs), collected when the disease was refractory, from a patient treated with antithyroid drugs. The origin of the receptors is a female donor with Graves disease.

The chain joins TRBV19 to TRBJ2-2; no definite D call. This CDR3 is 14 amino acids long. Germline V gene sequence: CDR1 LNHDA, CDR2 SQIVND (reference sequence). Trimming took 3 bases from V and 9 from J, leaving 14 bases between them. The chain's CDR3 is CASSIRATNRELFF. The DNA of the CDR3 is TGTGCCAGTAGTATCCGGGCTACCAACCGGGAGCTGTTTTTT.

This rearrangement joins TRBV12-3 or TRBV12-4 to TRBJ1-3; 8 nucleotides agree with TRBD1. The CDR3 is made up of 17 amino acids. V lost 6 bases and J lost 0; bases outside the gene matches: 10. The CDR3 region has the DNA TGTGCCAGCAGCCTTCGGACAGGGAGAAACTCTGGAAACACCATATATTTT. It is translated as CASSLRTGRNSGNTIYF.

This clonotype has ten or more counts. The rearrangement uses TRBV5-1 and TRBJ2-6; D is ambiguous. CDR3 size: 15 residues. Between the trimmed V and J ends, which lost 4 bases and 4 bases, there was a span of 12 bases. CDR1 SGHRS and CDR2 YFSETQ come from the germline V gene. Here the CDR3 DNA reads TGCGCCAGCAGCGTTGGGGATATCGGGGCCAACGTCCTGACTTTC. This encodes CASSVGDIGANVLTF.

V usage is TRBV9 and J usage is TRBJ1-1, with unresolved D. Trimming took 3 bases from V and 6 from J, leaving 24 bases between them. Germline CDR1 and CDR2: SGDLS and YYNGEE. The CDR3 covers 17 residues. CDR3 residues: CASSAPPGRGTKPEAFF. The CDR3, as DNA: TGTGCCAGCAGCGCCCCTCCGGGGAGAGGAACGAAACCTGAAGCTTTCTTT.

This clonotype appeared a single time. The V gene is TRBV11-3, the J gene TRBJ2-7; no definite D call. Germline loops: CDR1 SGHNT, CDR2 YENEEA. The CDR3 length is 12 residues. V was pared by 5 bases and J by 5 bases, with 10 bases between. The CDR3: CASSTRSDEQYF. DNA of the CDR3: TGTGCCAGCAGCACCAGGTCCGACGAGCAGTACTTC.

This clonotype has at least ten counts. The genes are TRBV2 and TRBJ2-7, with 8 positions matching TRBD2. After removal of 7 bases from V and 9 bases from J, the junction contained 11 bases not matched to a gene. The CDR3 totals 13 residues. The germline V gene has CDR1 SNHLY and CDR2 FYNNEI. CDR3: CASILTSANGQYF. CDR3 in DNA: TGTGCCAGCATCTTGACTAGCGCAAATGGGCAGTACTTC. Complete variable domain (other parts from reference TRBV2 and TRBJ2-7): EPEVTQTPSHQVTQMGQEVILRCVPISNHLYFYWYRQILGQKVEFLVSFYNNEISEKSEIFDDQFSVERPDGSNFTLKIRSTKLEDSAMYFCASILTSANGQYFGPGTRLTVT.

This clonotype was detected many times. V gene TRBV28 combines with J gene TRBJ2-7; 10 nucleotides match TRBD2. Germline trimming cut 6 bases from V and 1 base from J; bases unmatched to any gene: 6. The V gene's germline CDR1 is MDHEN and CDR2 SYDVKM. CDR3 length: 15 residues. For the CDR3, the DNA is TGTGCCAGCAGCGTGGGACTAGCGTCGTCCTACGAGCAGTACTTC. It codes for CASSVGLASSYEQYF.

On this clonotype: Being one base from a much bigger clone, this may be a read error. V and J are TRBV28 and TRBJ2-1, with 9 bases aligning to TRBD2. The CDR3 runs 13 residues. Germline-derived CDR1 and CDR2 are MDHEN and SYDVKM. DNA for the CDR3: TGTGCCAGCAGCTCTAGCGGGAACAATGGGCAGTTCTTC. As protein: CASSSSGNNGQFF. The whole variable domain, remainder taken from reference TRBV28 and TRBJ2-1, is DVKVTQSSRYLVKRTGEKVFLECVQDMDHENMFWYRQDPGLGLRLIYFSYDVKMKEKGDIPEGYSVSREKKERFSLILESASTNQTSMYLCASSSSGNNGQFFGPGTRLTVL.

This clonotype was detected ten times or more. CDR3 in DNA: TGTGCCAGCAGGCAAAGGGAGTACCAAGAGACCCAGTACTTC. Translating gives CASRQREYQETQYF. This chain uses TRBV3-1 with TRBJ2-5; tentatively, D is TRBD2 (5 bases). The CDR3 loop spans 14 amino acids. CDR1 and CDR2 (germline): LGHDT, YNNKEL (reference sequence). V lost 6 bases to trimming and J lost 0 bases, with 11 bases between them.

The table lists this clonotype with many counts. The genes are TRBV29-1 and TRBJ2-6; D is undetermined. The germline CDR1 and CDR2 sequences are SQVTM and ANQGSEA. V was clipped by 6 bases and J by 1 base, with 7 bases between them. CDR3 length equals 13 residues. The CDR3 bases are TGCAGCGTGAAAGAATCTGGGGCCAACGTCCTGACTTTC. Translating it yields CSVKESGANVLTF.

This chain joins TRBV28 and TRBJ2-2, with 9 bases lining up with TRBD1. The germline CDR1 and CDR2 sequences are MDHEN and SYDVKM. CDR3 length: 16 residues. The trim removed 7 bases at V and 3 bases at J, leaving 9 bases unmatched. CDR3 sequence reads: CASKRRGQGYTGELFF. The CDR3 nucleotides read TGTGCCAGCAAACGTCGAGGACAGGGGTACACCGGGGAGCTGTTTTTT.

The chain links TRBV5-6 to TRBJ2-3, with D perhaps matching TRBD1 (6 bases). The CDR3 spans 14 residues. Germline CDR1 SGHDT, CDR2 YYEEEE. Trimming shortened V by 4 bases and J by 4 bases, and 13 bases separated the two germline ends. CDR3 bases: TGTGCCAGCAGCCTACAGGGCTTCCCAGATACGCAGTATTTT. Translated, it gives CASSLQGFPDTQYF.

This clonotype was seen many times. This chain uses TRBV12-3 or TRBV12-4 with TRBJ2-7; D may be TRBD2 (6 bases). The CDR3 runs to 14 residues. V shed 8 bases and J shed 3 bases, with 17 bases lying between them. The CDR3 nucleotides read TGTGCCAGCGCTTTCCTCGGGGGAGGCTACGAGCAGTACTTC. Its protein is CASAFLGGGYEQYF.

This clonotype was counted many times. The V gene is TRBV5-4, the J gene TRBJ1-4; 8 bases map to TRBD1. CDR1 is SGHNT, CDR2 YYREEE, per germline (reference sequence). The ends lost 4 bases at V and 8 bases at J; junction bases unmatched: 10. The CDR3 contains 15 residues. CDR3 protein: CASSRDRGAEEKLFF. The CDR3 bases are TGTGCCAGCAGCCGAGACAGGGGTGCGGAAGAAAAACTGTTTTTT.

This clonotype has a handful of counts. The V call is TRBV19, the J call TRBJ1-6, with TRBD1 matching 7 bases. V was clipped by 7 bases and J by 5 bases; unmatched bases: 11. The CDR3 extends over 16 amino acids. The germline gives CDR1 LNHDA, CDR2 SQIVND (reference sequence). The CDR3 sequence: CASTPIGQADNSPLHF. The CDR3 coding sequence is TGTGCCAGTACCCCAATAGGACAGGCGGATAATTCACCCCTCCACTTT.

The rearrangement uses TRBV7-2 and TRBJ1-1; D ambiguous. Germline CDR1 SGHTA, CDR2 FQGNSA. This CDR3 is 13 amino acids long. The V and J ends lost 4 bases and 4 bases respectively, with 10 bases between them. CDR3 residues: CASSWDVSTEAFF. DNA for the CDR3: TGTGCCAGCAGCTGGGATGTTAGCACTGAAGCTTTCTTT.

This clonotype showed up many times. The V gene is TRBV15, the J gene TRBJ1-4; D not resolved. The V gene's germline CDR1 is LNHNV and CDR2 YYDKDF (reference sequence). The CDR3 spans 16 residues. V shed 3 bases and J shed 3 bases, with 14 bases lying between them. The CDR3 sequence: CATSRAQAGPNEKLFF. The CDR3 coding sequence is TGTGCCACCAGCAGGGCTCAGGCCGGGCCTAATGAAAAACTGTTTTTT.

V and J are TRBV9 and TRBJ2-2, with unresolved D. V was shortened by 4 bases and J by 6 bases, with 7 bases between the two germline ends. The V gene's germline CDR1 is SGDLS and CDR2 YYNGEE. This CDR3 spans 12 amino acids. CDR3 sequence reads: CASSSLSGELFF. The CDR3 region has the DNA TGTGCCAGCAGCTCCCTCTCCGGGGAGCTGTTTTTT.

This clonotype was picked up a small number of times. The chain couples TRBV29-1 to TRBJ2-3; TRBD1 matches 10 bases. CDR1 is SQVTM and CDR2 is ANQGSEA in the germline V gene. The J segment lost 4 bases and the V segment lost 3 bases, leaving 4 bases of the junction unmatched. The CDR3 length is 14 residues. DNA of the CDR3: TGCAGCGTTGAGGGAGGACAGGGGGCAGATACGCAGTATTTT. This sequence encodes CSVEGGQGADTQYF.

This clonotype was seen repeatedly, ten times or more. This chain links TRBV28 with TRBJ1-3; D is ambiguous. CDR3 size: 15 residues. Germline V gives CDR1 MDHEN, CDR2 SYDVKM. V lost 8 bases, J lost 0 bases, and 14 bases lay in between. CDR3 nucleotides: TGTGCCAGCGCCCTTGTACGGAGCTCTGGAAACACCATATATTTT. Its protein is CASALVRSSGNTIYF.

Many counts were recorded for this clonotype. The J gene is TRBJ2-5, the V gene TRBV28; TRBD1 matches at 8 bases. Per germline, CDR1 MDHEN and CDR2 SYDVKM. The CDR3 spans 16 residues. V lost 6 bases and J lost 5; bases outside the gene matches: 14. This CDR3 is CASSSIGQGVVETQYF. CDR3 coding DNA: TGTGCCAGCAGCTCAATAGGACAGGGAGTGGTTGAGACCCAGTACTTC.